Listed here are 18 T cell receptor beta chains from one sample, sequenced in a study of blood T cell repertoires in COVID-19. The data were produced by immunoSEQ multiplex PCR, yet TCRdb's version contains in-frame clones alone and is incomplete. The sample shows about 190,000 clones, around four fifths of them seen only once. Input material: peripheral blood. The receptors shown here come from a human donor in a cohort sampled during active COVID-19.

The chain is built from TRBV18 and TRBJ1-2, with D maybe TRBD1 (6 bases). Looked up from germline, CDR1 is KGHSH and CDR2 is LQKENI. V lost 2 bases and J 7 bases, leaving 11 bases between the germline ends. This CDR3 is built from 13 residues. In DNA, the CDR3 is TGTGCCAGCTCACCAGGTTTGGGGGCTGGCTACACCTTC. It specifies CASSPGLGAGYTF.

The CDR3 protein is CASSSSGLHGYTF. The CDR3 DNA reads TGTGCCAGTAGTTCCTCAGGTTTGCATGGCTACACCTTC. The chain links TRBV19 to TRBJ1-2; D gene uncertain. The V end lost 5 bases, the J end lost 6 bases, and 13 bases lay between the germline ends. In germline, CDR1 is LNHDA, CDR2 SQIVND (reference sequence). This CDR3 is 13 amino acids long.

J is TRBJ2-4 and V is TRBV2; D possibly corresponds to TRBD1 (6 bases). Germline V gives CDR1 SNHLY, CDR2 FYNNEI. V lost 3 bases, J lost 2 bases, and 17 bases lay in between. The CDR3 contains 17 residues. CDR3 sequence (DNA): TGTGCCAGCAGTGAGTTGGGTGGGGGCCGTACCAAAAACATTCAGTACTTC. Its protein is CASSELGGGRTKNIQYF.

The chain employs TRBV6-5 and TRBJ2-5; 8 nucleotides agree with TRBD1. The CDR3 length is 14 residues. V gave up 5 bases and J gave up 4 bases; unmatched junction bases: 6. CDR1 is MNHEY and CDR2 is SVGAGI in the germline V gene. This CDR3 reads CASSPGTGGETQYF. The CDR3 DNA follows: TGTGCCAGCAGTCCCGGAACAGGGGGAGAGACCCAGTACTTC.

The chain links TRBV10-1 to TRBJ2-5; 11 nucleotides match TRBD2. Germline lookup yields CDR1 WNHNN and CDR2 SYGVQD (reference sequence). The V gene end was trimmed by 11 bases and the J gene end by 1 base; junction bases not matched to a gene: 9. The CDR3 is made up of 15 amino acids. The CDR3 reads CAGSMGLAAQETQYF. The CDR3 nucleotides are TGCGCCGGTAGCATGGGACTAGCGGCCCAAGAGACCCAGTACTTC.

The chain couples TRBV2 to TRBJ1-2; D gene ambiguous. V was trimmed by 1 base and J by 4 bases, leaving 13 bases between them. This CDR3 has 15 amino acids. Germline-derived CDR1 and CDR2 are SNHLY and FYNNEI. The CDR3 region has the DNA TGTGCCAGCAGTGAAGTCGGCCCGGCTAGCTATGGCTACACCTTC. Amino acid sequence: CASSEVGPASYGYTF. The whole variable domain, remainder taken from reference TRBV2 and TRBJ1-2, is EPEVTQTPSHQVTQMGQEVILRCVPISNHLYFYWYRQILGQKVEFLVSFYNNEISEKSEIFDDQFSVERPDGSNFTLKIRSTKLEDSAMYFCASSEVGPASYGYTFGSGTRLTVV.

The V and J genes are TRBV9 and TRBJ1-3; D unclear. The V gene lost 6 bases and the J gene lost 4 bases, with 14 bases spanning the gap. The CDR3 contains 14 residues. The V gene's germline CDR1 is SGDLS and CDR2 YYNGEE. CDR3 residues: CASTADGLGNTIYF. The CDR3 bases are TGTGCCAGCACCGCTGACGGGTTGGGAAACACCATATATTTT.

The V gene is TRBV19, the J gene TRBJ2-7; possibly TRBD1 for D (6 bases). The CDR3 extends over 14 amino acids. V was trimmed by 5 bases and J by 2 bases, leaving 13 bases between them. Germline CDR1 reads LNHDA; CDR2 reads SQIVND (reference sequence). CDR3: CASSPGTMAYEQYF. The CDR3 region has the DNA TGTGCCAGTAGTCCAGGGACAATGGCCTACGAGCAGTACTTC. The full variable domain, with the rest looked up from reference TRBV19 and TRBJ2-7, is DGGITQSPKYLFRKEGQNVTLSCEQNLNHDAMYWYRQDPGQGLRLIYYSQIVNDFQKGDIAEGYSVSREKKESFPLTVTSAQKNPTAFYLCASSPGTMAYEQYFGPGTRLTVT.

DNA of the CDR3: TGTGCCAGCAGTTTGAGACAGTTAAGTGCTGAAGCTTTCTTT. As protein: CASSLRQLSAEAFF. This sequence joins TRBV28 and TRBJ1-1, with D perhaps matching TRBD1 (5 bases). The CDR3 loop spans 14 amino acids. Trimming pared 3 bases from V and 6 bases from J, leaving 14 bases between. CDR1 MDHEN and CDR2 SYDVKM come from the germline V gene.

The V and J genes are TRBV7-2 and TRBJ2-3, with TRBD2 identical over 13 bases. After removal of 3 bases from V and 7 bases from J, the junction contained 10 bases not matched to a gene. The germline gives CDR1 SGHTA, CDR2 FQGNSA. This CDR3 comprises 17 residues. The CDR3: CASSFRGLAGDLNTQYF. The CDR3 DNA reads TGTGCCAGCAGCTTCCGAGGACTAGCGGGAGATTTAAATACGCAGTATTTT.

For the CDR3, the DNA is TGTGCCAGTAGTGAGCAGGCGAACACTGAAGCTTTCTTT. Protein product: CASSEQANTEAFF. The rearrangement joins TRBV19 to TRBJ1-1; D not certain. The CDR3 has 13 residues. Deletions cut 5 bases from V and 1 base from J, with 8 bases between. Germline CDR1 is LNHDA and CDR2 is SQIVND (reference sequence).

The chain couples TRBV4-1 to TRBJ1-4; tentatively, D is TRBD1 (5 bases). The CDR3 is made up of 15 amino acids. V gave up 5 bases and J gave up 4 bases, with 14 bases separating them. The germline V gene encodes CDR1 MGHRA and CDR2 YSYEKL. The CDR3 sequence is CASSDPFRGNEKLFF. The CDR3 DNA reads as TGCGCCAGCAGCGACCCGTTTAGGGGTAATGAAAAACTGTTTTTT.

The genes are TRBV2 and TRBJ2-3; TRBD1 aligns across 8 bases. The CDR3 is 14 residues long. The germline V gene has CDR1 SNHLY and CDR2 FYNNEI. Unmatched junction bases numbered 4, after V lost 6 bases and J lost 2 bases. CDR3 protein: CASRRQGFTDTQYF. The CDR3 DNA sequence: TGTGCCAGCAGGAGACAGGGGTTCACAGATACGCAGTATTTT.

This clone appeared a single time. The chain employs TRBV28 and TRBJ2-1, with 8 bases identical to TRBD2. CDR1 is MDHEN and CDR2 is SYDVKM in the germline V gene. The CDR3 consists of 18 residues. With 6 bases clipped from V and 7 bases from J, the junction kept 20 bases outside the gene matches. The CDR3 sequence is CASSSYFNSGVVRNEQFF. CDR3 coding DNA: TGTGCCAGCAGCTCGTATTTCAATAGCGGGGTGGTCAGGAATGAGCAGTTCTTC.

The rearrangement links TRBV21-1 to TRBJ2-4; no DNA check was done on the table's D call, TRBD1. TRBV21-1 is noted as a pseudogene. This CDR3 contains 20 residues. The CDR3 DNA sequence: TGTGCCAGCAGCAATAATAAGGAGGACAGGGAAGGTAAAGGCAAAAACATTCAGTACTTC. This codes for CASSNNKEDREGKGKNIQYF.

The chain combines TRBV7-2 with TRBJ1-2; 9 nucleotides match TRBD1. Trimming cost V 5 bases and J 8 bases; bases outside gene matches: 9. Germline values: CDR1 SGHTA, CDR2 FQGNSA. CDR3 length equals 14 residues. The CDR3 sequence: CASSAQTGGGGYTF. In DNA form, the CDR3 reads TGTGCCAGCAGCGCACAGACAGGGGGAGGGGGCTACACCTTC.

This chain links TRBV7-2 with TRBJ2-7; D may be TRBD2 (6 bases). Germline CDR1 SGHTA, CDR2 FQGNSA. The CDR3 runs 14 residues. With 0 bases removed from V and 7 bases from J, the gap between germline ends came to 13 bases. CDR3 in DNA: TGTGCCAGCAGCTTAGCGCAACGGGGGAGTGAGCAGTACTTC. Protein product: CASSLAQRGSEQYF.

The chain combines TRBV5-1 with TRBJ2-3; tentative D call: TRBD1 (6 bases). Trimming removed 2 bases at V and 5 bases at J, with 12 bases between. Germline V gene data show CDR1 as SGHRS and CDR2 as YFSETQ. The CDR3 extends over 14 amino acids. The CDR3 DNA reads TGCGCCAGCAGCTTACTTACAGGGCGAGATACGCAGTATTTT. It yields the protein CASSLLTGRDTQYF.